This T cell receptor (beta chain) emerged from a study of cytomegalovirus exposure and HLA in healthy donors (dated 2017 in TCRdb). Concerning the study at large: According to an earlier analysis of 450 to 650 of the donors, about 179 million T cells yielded roughly 110 million unique TCR beta sequences and 276 Gb of sequence data. An early release that covered roughly 600 HLA-typed donors contained around 300 gigabases of sequencing data and about 84 million unique TCR sequences. Among the roughly 400 genotyped donors, 75% to 90% belonged to the genetic ancestry cluster associated with self-reported Caucasian donors. The study aimed to test whether signatures of past pathogen exposure could be identified by cataloging public T cell receptors. The study profiled the T cell repertoires of 550 to 700 subjects by immunosequencing and related them to cytomegalovirus serostatus. In addition to the first cohort of 666 subjects, a separate validation cohort of over 90 different subjects was used. To predict cytomegalovirus infection status, the study combined high-throughput TCR immunosequencing, statistical association of individual TCRs with disease status, and machine learning. To study patterns of TCR occurrence, a later analysis re-analyzed previously published TCR beta repertoires from more than 550 donors and added high-resolution HLA genotyping. In the later analysis, no new phenotypic data were used to find candidate immune exposures; instead, reliance was placed on TCR beta sequences and their occurrence across donors. In an earlier analysis of about 590 of the donors, high-throughput TCR beta sequencing was used to judge whether each TCR beta V gene segment behaved as functional or pseudogenic. Donor age, sex, ethnicity and CMV serostatus were compiled alongside the repertoire data. Genome-wide SNP genotypes for about 55% of the roughly 670 donors were used in a later genetic analysis, which treated that subset as a discovery cohort. Every repertoire in the discovery cohort had been generated on one and the same sequencing platform. Class I and class II HLA loci were covered by the typing at four-digit resolution. The number of donors typed differed by locus, with about 629-630 for A, B, C, DRB1 and DQB1, around 520 for DQA1, approximately 580 for DPA1, and approximately 470 for DPB1. Four or five DR-DQ haplotypes were handled as single units for association and clustering because linkage in the cohort was strong. Across roughly 420 genotyped donors of the cohort, an average of roughly 230,000 unique TCR beta nucleotide sequences per donor were sequenced, and 15% to 20% of those sequences were non-productive.

Libraries came from the immunoSEQ multiplex PCR assay. A mixture of 60 forward primers for TCR Vbeta segments and 13 reverse primers for TCR Jbeta segments was used in the multiplex PCR. The CDR3 region of rearranged TCR beta genes was amplified from genomic DNA by a multiplex PCR assay. On the Illumina HiSeq System, the amplified TCR beta libraries were sequenced as 87-base-pair reads. The study's own analysis went as follows. Across the 700 or so repertoires, a later analysis counted roughly 77 million unique TCR beta chains, roughly 11 million of which were shared by at least two donors. Raw reads were error-corrected and collapsed into unique sequences with a nearest-neighbor algorithm that merged closely related sequences to remove PCR and sequencing errors. V, D and J gene segments were assigned by aligning CDR3 sequences to IMGT reference sequences. For a sequence to be retained, a match of at least six nucleotides to both a V gene segment and a J gene segment was required. A rearrangement was called productive if the CDR3 had no stop codons and remained in frame with V and J, and every other rearrangement was called non-productive. CDR3 was defined according to IMGT convention as the region running from the second conserved V-encoded cysteine to the conserved J-encoded phenylalanine. Sequences without an unambiguous match to a single V gene segment were excluded from the earlier analysis of about 630 of the donors. In an earlier analysis of several hundred of the donors, V segments were called functional above 56.7% productive rearrangements and were called segregating when the between-donor standard deviation exceeded 5%. To diagnose cytomegalovirus status from the catalog of TCR beta chain sequences, a statistical classification framework was built. A later analysis assigned V and J genes by comparing TCR nucleotide sequences with IMGT/GENE-DB human TR gene sequences. The TCRdist pipeline was used in a later analysis to assign CDR3 sequences and most-parsimonious VDJ recombination scenarios. A later analysis defined each TCR beta chain by its CDR3 amino acid sequence plus V-gene family, and excluded reads lacking a unique V-gene family. As a way to deal with suspected cross-contamination and a sequencing artifact, a later analysis dropped 640 or so nucleotide sequences that were highly shared and had low generation probability. A later analysis calculated a clonal expansion index for each public chain from normalized within-repertoire ranks of inferred template counts. In a later analysis, generation probabilities were computed using a VDJ recombination model fitted to out-of-frame rearrangements, and the results were checked against IGoR. In a later analysis, hypergeometric tests were used to score TCR-TCR, TCR-HLA and TCR-CMV co-occurrence, with a repertoire-size bias correction applied to TCR pairs. To estimate false discovery rates, a later analysis permuted the HLA or CMV assignments 20 times. In a later analysis, co-occurring TCRs were grouped using DBSCAN, and TCRdist sequence similarity was added for clustering within HLA-allele-positive subsets. For co-occurrence clustering, repertoires with fewer than 30,000 or more than 120,000 public chains were excluded, along with a handful of repertoires with anomalous nucleotide sharing. Held by TCRdb, this immuneACCESS table contains in-frame sequences only and omits some clones. Under half of the omission traces to an unresolved V gene where checked; the cause of the rest is unknown. The V and J calls and clone size were taken over from that table, and D and trimming were inferred from the DNA. The sample records about 150,000 clones, around 70% of which are singletons. The top ten clonotypes cover under 2.5% of the sample.

To note about this clone: The clone's antigen remains unknown. No clone much larger than this one lies a single base away; base qualities are absent.

The germline V gene (reference sequence) yields SEHNR for CDR1 and FQNEAQ for CDR2. V is reduced by 6 bases and J by 5 bases, leaving a spacing of 16 bases between them. The CDR3 spans 14 residues, from the cysteine through the phenylalanine. The only DNA kept is the CDR3, 42 bases in frame from the first base. In total, roughly 710 healthy bone marrow donors made up the cohort. At the time of sampling, all cohort members were nominally healthy, though unrecorded immune exposures were likely present. The donor was CMV seronegative and was included in the group of over 300 seronegative cohort members. A peripheral blood sample was collected from each donor, and TCR beta sequencing was performed on peripheral blood mononuclear cells. Genomic DNA extraction from the blood cell samples was performed with the Qiagen DNeasy Blood Extraction Kit. Here is what the overall study found, with its caveats: Some IMGT-functional V segments, including TRBV6-2 and TRBV6-3, could not be told apart with the 87-base-pair reads, so those segments were excluded. HLA typing was unavailable for some donors at each locus, so association tests used only the typed subset. In the study, some 160 TCR beta chains were listed as associated with cytomegalovirus. A cluster of highly shared sequence variants was judged likely to be a technical artifact of the sequencing pipeline. Several of the top co-occurrence clusters appeared to be linked to parvovirus B19, influenza, CMV and Epstein-Barr virus, according to a later analysis. In vitro tests confirmed that a few of the cytomegalovirus-associated TCR beta chains recognize cytomegalovirus antigens. Specific HLA alleles were associated with 15,000 to 20,000 TCR beta sequences at a false discovery rate of 0.05 in a later analysis. Cytomegalovirus status was reported to be diagnosed by the classifier with high specificity and sensitivity in both the original and validation cohorts. This cohort had only TCR beta chains sequenced, and the lack of alpha or paired-chain data limited which features could be detected. Most CMV-associated TCR beta chains appeared to be HLA-restricted in a later analysis, and the HLA associations seemed to be driven largely by CMV exposure. Compared with the approximately 700-donor mean, donors in an Asian-associated ancestry cluster had fewer N-insertions in productive TCRs, according to a later genetic analysis. Roughly uniform sequencing depth across donors was assumed in presence/absence analyses, although this assumption may not hold. Broadly in line with IMGT annotations, most TCR beta V segments showed up in productive rearrangements about 87% or about 30% of the time in an earlier analysis of around 550 of the donors. Immune exposure information for the cohort was limited to CMV serostatus. The authors suggested that the approach could potentially be generalized to other disease states and immunological phenotypes. Linkage disequilibrium might explain the correlated functional status among segregating V segments, but an unknown experimental factor could not be ruled out. When HLA alleles, especially DR and DQ, strongly co-occurred, attributing TCR associations to individual alleles was difficult. In a later analysis, TCR association rates were found to vary across HLA loci, with the most associated TCRs seen for DRB1 alleles and the fewest for HLA-C alleles. In a later analysis, HLA-associated TCR beta chains were found to be more clonally expanded and to have lower generation probabilities than equally common non-associated chains. A further reported finding was that TCR beta sequences accurately predicted the HLA-A and HLA-B alleles for most subjects in the first cohort. Because counts were too low, more than 15 rarely observed V segments, including chromosome 9 orphons, were excluded from the earlier analysis of about 500 of the donors. In a later genetic analysis, a missense DCLRE1C variant was associated with V-gene and J-gene trimming of TCR beta chains, and the association was replicated in an independent cohort. Most TCR sequences were observed very rarely across donors, whereas some public TCRs were present in many individuals.

The V and J segments used are TRBV7-9 and TRBJ1-2; the D region possibly corresponds to TRBD1 (6 bases align). Sequenced: PBMCs. The receptor's source is a man younger than 40 in good health and CMV-seronegative. The CDR3 is CASSPNRVGYGYTF. Read as DNA, the sequence is TGTGCCAGCAGTCCCAACAGGGTAGGGTATGGCTACACCTTC.